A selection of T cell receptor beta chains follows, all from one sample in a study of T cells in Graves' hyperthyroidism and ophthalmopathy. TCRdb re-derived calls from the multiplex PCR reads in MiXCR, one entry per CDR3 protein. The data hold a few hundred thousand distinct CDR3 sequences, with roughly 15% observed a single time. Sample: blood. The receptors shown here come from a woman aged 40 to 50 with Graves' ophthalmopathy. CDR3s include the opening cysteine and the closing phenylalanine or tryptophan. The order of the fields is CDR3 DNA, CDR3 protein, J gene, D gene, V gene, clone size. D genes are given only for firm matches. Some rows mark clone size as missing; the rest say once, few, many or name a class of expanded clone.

CDR3 DNA: TGTGCCAGCAGTGAAAGCAGGACCGCTCGAAACACCATATATTTT
CDR3 protein: CASSESRTARNTIYF
J gene: TRBJ1-3
D gene: NA
V gene: TRBV6-1
clone size: many

CDR3 DNA: TGTGCCAGCAGCACTGGGACCGCTCGGTCACCCCTCCACTTT
CDR3 protein: CASSTGTARSPLHF
J gene: TRBJ1-6
D gene: NA
V gene: TRBV6-1
clone size: many

CDR3 DNA: TGTGCCAGTTCTACAGGTTACGGGGATCAGCCCCAGCATTTT
CDR3 protein: CASSTGYGDQPQHF
J gene: TRBJ1-5
D gene: NA
V gene: TRBV19
clone size: few

CDR3 DNA: TGTGCCAGCAGCCAAGACCTGAGGACTAGCCACCACGAGCAGTACTTC
CDR3 protein: CASSQDLRTSHHEQYF
J gene: TRBJ2-7
D gene: TRBD2
V gene: TRBV3-1
clone size: few

CDR3 DNA: TGTGCCAGCAGCTTGCCCCCGGCCAGCACAGATACGCAGTATTTT
CDR3 protein: CASSLPPASTDTQYF
J gene: TRBJ2-3
D gene: NA
V gene: TRBV7-2
clone size: many

CDR3 DNA: TGTGCCAGTAGCGGGACCGCCGGTAGCTATGGCTACACCTTC
CDR3 protein: CASSGTAGSYGYTF
J gene: TRBJ1-2
D gene: NA
V gene: TRBV19
clone size: NA

CDR3 DNA: TGTGCCAGCAGTGAAGAATTGGGGGCGCTCTCGGAAGGCTACACCTTC
CDR3 protein: CASSEELGALSEGYTF
J gene: TRBJ1-2
D gene: NA
V gene: TRBV28
clone size: many

CDR3 DNA: TGTGCCAGCAGCCAAAAACCCCTCCTAGCGGGAGGTTACAATGAGCAGTTCTTC
CDR3 protein: CASSQKPLLAGGYNEQFF
J gene: TRBJ2-1
D gene: TRBD2
V gene: TRBV3-1
clone size: NA

CDR3 DNA: TGTGCCAGCAGCTCCCTGGGACAGGGGGCGGGTGAGCAGTTCTTC
CDR3 protein: CASSSLGQGAGEQFF
J gene: TRBJ2-1
D gene: TRBD1
V gene: TRBV7-8
clone size: many

CDR3 DNA: TGTGCCAGCAGCTCCCCAGCGGGGCGTACCTACGAGCAGTACTTC
CDR3 protein: CASSSPAGRTYEQYF
J gene: TRBJ2-7
D gene: TRBD2
V gene: TRBV7-9
clone size: many

CDR3 DNA: TGTGCCAGCAGCCAAGACAGACAGAACACCATATATTTT
CDR3 protein: CASSQDRQNTIYF
J gene: TRBJ1-3
D gene: NA
V gene: TRBV3-1
clone size: NA

CDR3 DNA: TGTGCCAGCAGTTTCATCGGGGGGGAAGAGACCCAGTACTTC
CDR3 protein: CASSFIGGEETQYF
J gene: TRBJ2-5
D gene: TRBD2
V gene: TRBV12-3/TRBV12-4
clone size: few

CDR3 DNA: TGCAGTGCCCTCCGGGACAGGGGTAATGGCTACGCCTTC
CDR3 protein: CSALRDRGNGYAF
J gene: TRBJ1-2
D gene: TRBD1
V gene: TRBV20-1
clone size: NA

CDR3 DNA: TGTGCCTGGAGTCATTCGGGGACAGGGAGCAATGAGCAGTTCTTC
CDR3 protein: CAWSHSGTGSNEQFF
J gene: TRBJ2-1
D gene: TRBD1
V gene: TRBV30
clone size: few

CDR3 DNA: TGCAGTGCTCTACGGACAGGGAGCGGCGTTCTTGGCTACACCTTC
CDR3 protein: CSALRTGSGVLGYTF
J gene: TRBJ1-2
D gene: TRBD1
V gene: TRBV20-1
clone size: many

CDR3 DNA: TGCAGTGCTAGAGATCGTCAGGTCTACGAGCAGTACTTC
CDR3 protein: CSARDRQVYEQYF
J gene: TRBJ2-7
D gene: NA
V gene: TRBV20-1
clone size: NA

CDR3 DNA: TGTGCCAGCAGCTTATATGTCGGCAGGGGGCGGGAGACCCAGTACTTC
CDR3 protein: CASSLYVGRGRETQYF
J gene: TRBJ2-5
D gene: TRBD1
V gene: TRBV7-9
clone size: few

CDR3 DNA: TGTGCCAGCAGTCCAAACATAGCGTGGGGAGACGCGCACTTC
CDR3 protein: CASSPNIAWGDAHF
J gene: TRBJ2-5
D gene: NA
V gene: TRBV28
clone size: many

CDR3 DNA: TGTGCCAGCAGCCCCAGGGGTTCTGAAGCTTTCTTT
CDR3 protein: CASSPRGSEAFF
J gene: TRBJ1-1
D gene: NA
V gene: TRBV11-2
clone size: many

CDR3 DNA: TGTGCCAGCAGTTTACAGCGGCGCGAGACCCAGTACTTC
CDR3 protein: CASSLQRRETQYF
J gene: TRBJ2-5
D gene: NA
V gene: TRBV28
clone size: many

CDR3 DNA: TGTGCCACCAGTGACGCAGGGGGCTACAATGAGCAGTTCTTC
CDR3 protein: CATSDAGGYNEQFF
J gene: TRBJ2-1
D gene: TRBD1
V gene: TRBV24-1
clone size: NA

CDR3 DNA: TGTGCCAGCAGTTCCCCGGGGCCGGCAGATACGCAGTATTTT
CDR3 protein: CASSSPGPADTQYF
J gene: TRBJ2-3
D gene: NA
V gene: TRBV12-3/TRBV12-4
clone size: NA

CDR3 DNA: TGCAGTGCTAGAGAGCGGGGGGGAAACAATGAGCAGTTCTTC
CDR3 protein: CSARERGGNNEQFF
J gene: TRBJ2-1
D gene: TRBD2
V gene: TRBV20-1
clone size: many

CDR3 DNA: TGTGCCTGGGGTGGTTCACCCCTCCACTTT
CDR3 protein: CAWGGSPLHF
J gene: TRBJ1-6
D gene: NA
V gene: TRBV30
clone size: many

CDR3 DNA: TGTGCCATCAGTGAGTCGAGCGGCTGGGCCCACAATGAGCAGTTCTTC
CDR3 protein: CAISESSGWAHNEQFF
J gene: TRBJ2-1
D gene: NA
V gene: TRBV10-3
clone size: few

CDR3 DNA: TGTGCCAGCAGCTTGTATTCTAGGGAGCAGTTCTTC
CDR3 protein: CASSLYSREQFF
J gene: TRBJ2-1
D gene: NA
V gene: TRBV5-6
clone size: NA

CDR3 DNA: TGCAGTGCTAGAACCGGGACAGGGGGTTGGCGCAATCAGCCCCAGCATTTT
CDR3 protein: CSARTGTGGWRNQPQHF
J gene: TRBJ1-5
D gene: TRBD1
V gene: TRBV20-1
clone size: NA

CDR3 DNA: TGTGCCAGCAGGGCGGTGACTAGCACGGGGACCCAGTACTTC
CDR3 protein: CASRAVTSTGTQYF
J gene: TRBJ2-5
D gene: TRBD2
V gene: TRBV6-2/TRBV6-3
clone size: NA

CDR3 DNA: TGTGCTAGTGGGCTCGGGACAGTGGTCAATCAGCCCCAGCATTTT
CDR3 protein: CASGLGTVVNQPQHF
J gene: TRBJ1-5
D gene: TRBD1
V gene: TRBV12-5
clone size: many

CDR3 DNA: TGCGCCAGCAGTGAGTCGGGCAGCTACGAGCAGTACTTC
CDR3 protein: CASSESGSYEQYF
J gene: TRBJ2-7
D gene: NA
V gene: TRBV10-1
clone size: many

CDR3 DNA: TGCAGTGCCCCAAGGACCAGTTCGGGTTACGAGCAGTACTTC
CDR3 protein: CSAPRTSSGYEQYF
J gene: TRBJ2-7
D gene: NA
V gene: TRBV20-1
clone size: many